This record concerns one TCR beta chain sequence. What it recognizes is unknown. The same CDR3 also results from other DNA sequences found in this sample. These data originate in a study of shared clonotypes between healthy human individuals. Findings and caveats of the study: Few donors limited the genetic and exposure-history diversity represented.

V was trimmed by 0 bases and J by 7 bases, leaving 7 bases between them. The CDR3 spans 13 residues. Germline V gene sequence: CDR1 MNHEY, CDR2 SVGAGI. The input for sorted-subset replicate PCRs was around 0.2 ug DNA, tens of thousands of T cell genomes. Profiling relied on immunoSEQ multiplex PCR, and the TCRdb table lists in-frame clones only, not all of them. This table has 2,500,000 or so clones, 92% appearing once. The rearrangement links TRBV6-5 to TRBJ1-5, with D unclear. The TCR originated in a man between 18 and 35 years old in good health. Some clones in this sample may be carry-over from other donors' samples. The sequenced material came from naive CD4+ T cells from PBMCs. Subset of the sample: CD45RA+ positively selected. The CDR3 nucleotides are TGTGCCAGCAGTTACTCGAGGGAGCAGCCCCAGCATTTT. It translates to CASSYSREQPQHF.